The entry below describes one T cell receptor (beta chain). Antigen: not known. This record comes from a study of T cell repertoires in cytomegalovirus infection. Overall study: Well-studied HLA-B-restricted CMV epitopes were used in the study alongside recently identified HLA-C-restricted ones. Indicated by public TCR beta signatures were CMV infection and matching HLA type. The study, taken as a whole, reports: Public TCR beta family frequency separated CMV-and-HLA carriers, including in an independent cohort. Within the response measured ex vivo, HLA-C-restricted CMV-specific TCR beta clonotypes were dominant.

Via MiXCR, TCRdb re-called the reads, giving one row per CDR3 protein. This repertoire shows about 770,000 distinct CDR3 sequences, under 35% found once; its top ten account for about 12%. The CDR3 runs to 16 residues. V shed 4 bases, J shed 5 bases, and the junction held 10 bases outside the gene matches. This specimen consisted of cultured CD8+ T cells from PBMCs, obtained from culture after CMV antigen stimulation. The J gene is TRBJ2-3, the V gene TRBV12-3 or TRBV12-4; 9 bases agree with TRBD2. The sequence derives from a human donor in good health (CMV status not recorded). Some clones in this sample may be carry-over from other donors' samples. For the CDR3, the DNA is TGTGCCAGCAGTTCATCTAGCGGGGAGGATCAAGATACGCAGTATTTT. Translated, it gives CASSSSSGEDQDTQYF.